The 23 T cell receptor beta chains presented below share a single source sample, sequenced in a study of blood T cell repertoires in COVID-19. The data were produced by immunoSEQ multiplex PCR, yet TCRdb's version contains in-frame clones alone and is incomplete. The table lists about 130,000 clones, 86% of them singletons. Specimen: peripheral blood. Receptors originate from a human donor in a cohort sampled during active COVID-19.

The genes are TRBV27 and TRBJ2-3, with 13 bases matching TRBD2. This CDR3 has 18 amino acids. J was trimmed by 5 bases and V by 6 bases; bases with no gene match: 14. Germline CDR1 and CDR2: MNHEY and SMNVEV (reference sequence). CDR3 DNA sequence: TGTGCCAGCAGCGACATACAGTGGACTAGCGGGGGCGGAGATACGCAGTATTTT. As protein: CASSDIQWTSGGGDTQYF.

The chain combines TRBV18 with TRBJ2-1; 7 nucleotides match TRBD2. In germline, CDR1 is KGHSH, CDR2 LQKENI. Losses at the gene ends were 0 bases for V and 7 bases for J; bases not matched to a gene: 6. The CDR3 runs 15 residues. CDR3 sequence reads: CASSPPGAAGNEQFF. CDR3 in DNA: TGTGCCAGCTCACCACCGGGCGCAGCGGGAAATGAGCAGTTCTTC.

The chain joins TRBV18 to TRBJ1-5; D not certain. The CDR3 sequence is 16 residues long. Trimming cost V 6 bases and J 0 bases, with 15 bases left between them. Germline V CDR1 and CDR2: KGHSH, LQKENI. CDR3 protein: CASSSKTGYSNQPQHF. DNA for the CDR3: TGTGCCAGCTCGTCGAAGACGGGATATAGCAATCAGCCCCAGCATTTT.

This clone came up once. The V gene is TRBV9, the J gene TRBJ2-1; no firm D call. Germline V lookup: CDR1 SGDLS, CDR2 YYNGEE. The CDR3 runs to 13 residues. V was shortened by 4 bases and J by 7 bases, with 12 bases between the two germline ends. The chain's CDR3 is CASSTDPRNEQFF. The CDR3 DNA reads TGTGCCAGCAGCACAGATCCCCGGAATGAGCAGTTCTTC.

The chain has TRBV13 and TRBJ1-1; no clear D. The ends were cut back, 2 bases at V and 3 bases at J, with 7 bases in the middle. The CDR3 consists of 13 residues. CDR1 is PRHDT and CDR2 is FYEKMQ in the germline V gene (reference sequence). The CDR3 region has the DNA TGTGCCAGCAGCTTAAACGGGGACACTGAAGCTTTCTTT. Translating it yields CASSLNGDTEAFF.

V is TRBV2 and J is TRBJ1-2; D remains ambiguous. Trimming removed 0 bases at V and 4 bases at J, with 12 bases between. Looked up from germline, CDR1 is SNHLY and CDR2 is FYNNEI. The CDR3 is 15 residues long. CDR3 in amino acids: CASSEAMEELYGYTF. For the CDR3, the DNA is TGTGCCAGCAGTGAAGCGATGGAGGAACTCTATGGCTACACCTTC.

This clone was counted a few times. This chain uses TRBV18 with TRBJ2-7, with 9 bases that match TRBD1. Trimming removed 5 bases from V and 4 bases from J; junction bases left unmatched: 0. This CDR3 spans 12 amino acids. The germline CDR1 and CDR2 sequences are KGHSH and LQKENI. CDR3 residues: CASSGTGYEQYF. In DNA form, the CDR3 reads TGTGCCAGCTCAGGGACAGGGTACGAGCAGTACTTC.

The V gene is TRBV3-1 (or the pseudogene TRBV3-2), the J gene TRBJ1-2; D is unresolved. The germline gives CDR1 LGHDT, CDR2 YNNKEL (reference sequence). CDR3 length: 13 amino acids. V was cut by 1 base and J by 4 bases, with 7 bases left in between. The CDR3 sequence: CASSQVQSYGYTF. The CDR3 DNA reads TGTGCCAGCAGCCAAGTCCAGTCCTATGGCTACACCTTC.

V and J are TRBV5-1 and TRBJ2-7; the match to TRBD1 covers 10 bases. Germline CDR1 SGHRS, CDR2 YFSETQ. The CDR3 spans 14 residues. V shed 4 bases, J shed 2 bases, and the junction held 3 bases outside the gene matches. As DNA, the CDR3 is TGCGCCAGCAGCACCGGACAGGGGGCCTACGAGCAGTACTTC. It is translated as CASSTGQGAYEQYF.

The V and J genes are TRBV27 and TRBJ2-5; TRBD2 matches 11 bases. The CDR3 is 15 amino acids. Germline CDR1 and CDR2: MNHEY and SMNVEV (reference sequence). Trimming removed 5 bases from V and 1 base from J; junction bases left unmatched: 3. For the CDR3, the DNA is TGTGCCAGCAGTCTCCTAGCGGGAGGCCAAGAGACCCAGTACTTC. This gives the protein CASSLLAGGQETQYF.

This chain links TRBV2 with TRBJ2-1; 7 nucleotides align to TRBD2. V dropped 6 bases and J dropped 9; count of bases not matched to a gene: 8. The CDR3 spans 13 residues. The germline gives CDR1 SNHLY, CDR2 FYNNEI. The CDR3 spells CASRVTSVGEQFF. CDR3 nucleotides: TGTGCCAGCAGAGTAACTAGCGTCGGTGAGCAGTTCTTC.

The CDR3 loop reads CASGYGGAYEQYF. In DNA form, the CDR3 reads TGTGCCAGCGGCTATGGGGGGGCCTACGAGCAGTACTTC. This chain connects TRBV28 to TRBJ2-7; 7 nucleotides line up with TRBD2. After removal of 8 bases from V and 2 bases from J, the junction contained 6 bases not matched to a gene. Germline lookup yields CDR1 MDHEN and CDR2 SYDVKM. This CDR3 contains 13 residues.

V is TRBV28 and J is TRBJ1-2, with D tentatively TRBD1 (6 bases). Germline V CDR1 and CDR2: MDHEN, SYDVKM. The CDR3 covers 13 residues. The V end lost 7 bases, the J end lost 5 bases, and 14 bases lay between the germline ends. The CDR3 DNA reads TGTGCCAGCACCAACAGGGCTGGGTATGGCTACACCTTC. This translates into CASTNRAGYGYTF.

CDR3 amino acids: CASSPQGTENSPLHF. CDR3 bases: TGTGCCAGCAGCCCGCAAGGGACAGAGAATTCACCCCTCCACTTT. The chain has TRBV7-9 and TRBJ1-6; 7 bases line up with TRBD1. The germline V gene has CDR1 SEHNR and CDR2 FQNEAQ (reference sequence). V dropped 5 bases and J dropped 7; count of bases not matched to a gene: 8. This CDR3 has 15 residues.

The chain joins TRBV5-1 to TRBJ1-4; tentatively, D is TRBD1 (5 bases). Germline V lookup: CDR1 SGHRS, CDR2 YFSETQ. CDR3 length: 16 residues. V dropped 4 bases and J dropped 3 bases, with 16 bases sitting between them. CDR3 nucleotide sequence: TGCGCCAGCAGCCCGGGGGTGACAGTGTCTAATGAAAAACTGTTTTTT. This gives the protein CASSPGVTVSNEKLFF. The entire variable domain, with the rest obtained from reference TRBV5-1 and TRBJ1-4, is as follows: KAGVTQTPRYLIKTRGQQVTLSCSPISGHRSVSWYQQTPGQGLQFLFEYFSETQRNKGNFPGRFSGRQFSNSRSEMNVSTLELGDSALYLCASSPGVTVSNEKLFFGSGTQLSVL.

The chain uses TRBV27 and TRBJ2-1; D remains unclear. There are 14 residues in the CDR3. V dropped 6 bases and J dropped 0 bases, with 9 bases sitting between them. Germline V gene data show CDR1 as MNHEY and CDR2 as SMNVEV (reference sequence). CDR3 in DNA: TGTGCCAGCAGAGAGGCTAGCTCCTACAATGAGCAGTTCTTC. Its protein product is CASREASSYNEQFF.

This clone was found a few times. This rearrangement joins TRBV9 to TRBJ1-3; a possible D gene is TRBD1 (5 bases). The CDR3 is 14 amino acids. CDR1 and CDR2 from the germline V gene are SGDLS and YYNGEE. Trimming took 3 bases from V and 2 from J, leaving 9 bases between them. The CDR3 loop reads CASSAPGTGNTIYF. The CDR3 bases are TGTGCCAGCAGCGCCCCAGGGACTGGAAACACCATATATTTT.

The chain has TRBV5-4 and TRBJ1-2; 11 positions match TRBD1. V trimming: 3 bases; J trimming: 4 bases; junction bases outside the gene matches: 8. CDR1 SGHNT and CDR2 YYREEE come from the germline V gene (reference sequence). This CDR3 has 16 amino acids. The CDR3 loop is CASSSGQGARVYGYTF. The CDR3 DNA reads as TGTGCCAGCAGCTCCGGACAGGGGGCGCGAGTCTATGGCTACACCTTC.

The V and J genes are TRBV4-1 and TRBJ2-1; a weak D match, TRBD1 (5 bases). This CDR3 contains 17 residues. Trimming shortened V by 0 bases and J by 8 bases, and 20 bases separated the two germline ends. Germline V lookup: CDR1 MGHRA, CDR2 YSYEKL. This chain's CDR3 is CASSQDQVRVETDEQFF. The CDR3 DNA follows: TGCGCCAGCAGCCAAGATCAGGTCAGGGTAGAAACGGATGAGCAGTTCTTC.

The chain links TRBV4-3 to TRBJ2-7; no clear D. Germline V gene sequence: CDR1 LGHNA, CDR2 YSLEER. Trimming cost V 0 bases and J 2 bases, with 11 bases left between them. This CDR3 contains 15 residues. In DNA form, the CDR3 reads TGCGCCAGCAGCCAAGAATTGGCCCGGGCCTACGAGCAGTACTTC. This encodes CASSQELARAYEQYF.

The gene calls are TRBV6-2 or TRBV6-3 and TRBJ2-5; 8 bases agree with TRBD2. CDR3 size: 14 residues. The J segment lost 3 bases and the V segment lost 5 bases, leaving 5 bases of the junction unmatched. Germline assignment: CDR1 MNHEY and CDR2 SVGEGT. Here the CDR3 DNA reads TGTGCCAGCAGTCACAGAGCGGGAGAAGAGACCCAGTACTTC. This sequence encodes CASSHRAGEETQYF.

This chain links TRBV5-1 with TRBJ2-1, with 11 bases aligning to TRBD2. Germline loops: CDR1 SGHRS, CDR2 YFSETQ. This CDR3 is built from 16 residues. Germline trimming cut 2 bases from V and 1 base from J; bases unmatched to any gene: 2. The CDR3 reads CASSFRLAGSYNEQFF. The CDR3 bases are TGCGCCAGCAGCTTCAGACTAGCGGGATCCTACAATGAGCAGTTCTTC. Using reference TRBV5-1 and TRBJ2-1 for the parts outside the CDR3, the full variable domain is KAGVTQTPRYLIKTRGQQVTLSCSPISGHRSVSWYQQTPGQGLQFLFEYFSETQRNKGNFPGRFSGRQFSNSRSEMNVSTLELGDSALYLCASSFRLAGSYNEQFFGPGTRLTVL.

The gene calls are TRBV27 and TRBJ2-3, with 11 bases matching TRBD2. Germline V gives CDR1 MNHEY, CDR2 SMNVEV (reference sequence). With V trimmed by 5 bases and J by 0 bases, 10 bases remained unmatched. The CDR3 extends over 18 amino acids. This CDR3 is CASSPLKTSGASTDTQYF. The CDR3 nucleotides read TGTGCCAGCAGTCCCCTGAAGACTAGCGGGGCCAGCACAGATACGCAGTATTTT.